This T cell receptor (beta chain) is from a study of cytomegalovirus exposure and HLA in healthy donors. In the study overall: Among the 400 or so donors who were genotyped, around 77% fell in the genetic ancestry cluster that is associated with self-reported Caucasian donors.

It was with 60 Vbeta and 13 Jbeta primers that the PCR ran. The assay was immunoSEQ multiplex PCR, and TCRdb's table has in-frame clones only and misses some. The sample lists about 59,000 clones, approximately 83% occurring once. With regard to this clone: As yet, its antigen is unknown.

Study-level points and caveats: A later analysis found TCR association rates differed by HLA locus, highest for DRB1 and lowest for HLA-C. Several of the most significant clusters appeared linked to common viral pathogens, based on a later analysis.

The origin of this receptor is a human donor in good health. The sequenced sample was PBMCs.

CDR3 nucleotide sequence: TGTGCCAGCAGCTTATCTCCAGGACGACTAGCGGGTCAAACCTACGAGCAGTACTTC. Encoded protein: CASSLSPGRLAGQTYEQYF. This chain uses TRBV7-2 with TRBJ2-7, with TRBD2 matching over 10 bases. Germline CDR1 is SGHTA and CDR2 is FQGNSA. Trimming cost V 2 bases and J 2 bases; bases outside gene matches: 15. The CDR3 runs 19 residues. Based on the CDR3 plus reference TRBV7-2 and TRBJ2-7, the full variable domain is GAGVSQSPSNKVTEKGKDVELRCDPISGHTALYWYRQSLGQGLEFLIYFQGNSAPDKSGLPSDRFSAERTGGSVSTLTIQRTQQEDSAVYLCASSLSPGRLAGQTYEQYFGPGTRLTVT.